This T cell receptor beta chain was recorded in a study of blood T cell repertoires in COVID-19. The cohort comprised adults aged about 18 to 89 years residing in approximately 25 US areas. The CDR3 runs to 14 residues. Germline CDR1 KGHDR, CDR2 SFDVKD. The germline V and J ends were trimmed by 4 bases and 3 bases, with 10 bases remaining between them. Authors' data handling: Reference gene primers were amplified, and this amplification served to estimate nucleated cell counts. The protocol was immunoSEQ multiplex PCR, while the TCRdb copy is restricted to in-frame clones and leaves out a portion. V, J and clone size reflect that table, while D and trimming were determined from the DNA. The sample lists hundreds of thousands of clones; approximately 91% were seen once.

The chain joins TRBV24-1 to TRBJ2-3, with D tentatively TRBD1 (6 bases). Sequencing was done on a sample of PBMCs or T cells enriched from blood (not recorded which). The sequence was obtained from a woman between 40 and 50 years old with acute COVID-19. CDR3 sequence (DNA): TGTGCCACCAGTGACCCCGGACAGACAGATACGCAGTATTTT. Translation gives CATSDPGQTDTQYF.